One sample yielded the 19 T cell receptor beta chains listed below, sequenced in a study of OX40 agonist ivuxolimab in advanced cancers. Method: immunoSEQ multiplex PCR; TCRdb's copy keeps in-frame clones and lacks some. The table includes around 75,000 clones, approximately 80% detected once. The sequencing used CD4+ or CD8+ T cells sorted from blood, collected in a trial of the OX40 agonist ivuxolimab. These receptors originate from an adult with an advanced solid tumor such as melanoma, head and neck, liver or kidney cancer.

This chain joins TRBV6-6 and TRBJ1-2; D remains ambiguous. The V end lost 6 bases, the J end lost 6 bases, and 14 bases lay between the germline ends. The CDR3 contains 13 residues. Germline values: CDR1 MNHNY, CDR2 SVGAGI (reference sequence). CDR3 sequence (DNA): TGTGCCAGCAGATTATATAGTCGGAATGGCTACACCTTC. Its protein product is CASRLYSRNGYTF.

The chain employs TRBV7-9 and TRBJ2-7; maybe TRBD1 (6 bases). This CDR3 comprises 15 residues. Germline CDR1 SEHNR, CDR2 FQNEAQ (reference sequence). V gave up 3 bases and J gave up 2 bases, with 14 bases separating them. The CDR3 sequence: CASSFSTGPTYEQYF. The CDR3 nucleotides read TGTGCCAGCAGCTTCTCGACAGGCCCTACCTACGAGCAGTACTTC.

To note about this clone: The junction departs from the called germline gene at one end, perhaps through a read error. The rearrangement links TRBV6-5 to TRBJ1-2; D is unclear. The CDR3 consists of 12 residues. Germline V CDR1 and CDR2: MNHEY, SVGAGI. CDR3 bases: TGTGCCAGCAGGCCCCAATCTGGATCTATTCAATTC. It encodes CASRPQSGSIQF.

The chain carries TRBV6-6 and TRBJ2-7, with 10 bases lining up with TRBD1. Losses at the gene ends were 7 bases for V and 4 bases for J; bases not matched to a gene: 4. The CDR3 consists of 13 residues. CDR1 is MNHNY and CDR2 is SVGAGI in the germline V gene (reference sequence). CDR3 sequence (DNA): TGTGCCAGCATAATGGGACAGGGGTACGAGCAGTACTTC. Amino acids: CASIMGQGYEQYF.

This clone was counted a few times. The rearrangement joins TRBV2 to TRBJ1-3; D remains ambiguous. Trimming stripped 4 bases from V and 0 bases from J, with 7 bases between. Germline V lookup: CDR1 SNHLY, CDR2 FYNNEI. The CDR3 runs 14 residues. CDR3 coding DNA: TGTGCCAGCAGTGGCGGCCGCTCTGGAAACACCATATATTTT. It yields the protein CASSGGRSGNTIYF.

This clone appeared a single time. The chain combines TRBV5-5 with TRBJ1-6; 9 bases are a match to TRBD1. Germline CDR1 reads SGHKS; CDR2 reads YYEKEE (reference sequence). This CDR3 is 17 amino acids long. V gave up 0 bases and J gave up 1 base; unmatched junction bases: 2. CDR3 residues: CASSLEQGASYNSPLHF. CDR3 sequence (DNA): TGTGCCAGCAGCTTGGAACAGGGGGCGTCCTATAATTCACCCCTCCACTTT.

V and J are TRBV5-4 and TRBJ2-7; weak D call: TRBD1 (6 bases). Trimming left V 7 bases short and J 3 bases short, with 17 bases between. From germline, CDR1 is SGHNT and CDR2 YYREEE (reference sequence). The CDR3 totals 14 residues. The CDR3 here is CASSQGHGGYEQYF. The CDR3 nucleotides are TGTGCCAGCTCCCAGGGACATGGGGGCTACGAGCAGTACTTC.

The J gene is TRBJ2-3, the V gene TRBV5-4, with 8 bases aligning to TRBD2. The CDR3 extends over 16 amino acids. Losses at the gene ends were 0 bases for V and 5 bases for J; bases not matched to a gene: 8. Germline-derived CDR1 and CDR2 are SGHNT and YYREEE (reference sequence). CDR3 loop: CASSLEGTRGRDTQYF. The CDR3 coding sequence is TGTGCCAGCAGCTTGGAGGGGACTAGGGGGAGAGATACGCAGTATTTT.

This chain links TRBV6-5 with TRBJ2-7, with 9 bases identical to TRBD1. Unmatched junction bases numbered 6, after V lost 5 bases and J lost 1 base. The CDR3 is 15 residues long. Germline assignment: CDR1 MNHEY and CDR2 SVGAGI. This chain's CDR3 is CASSRLGQGSYEQYF. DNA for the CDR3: TGTGCCAGCAGTCGACTGGGACAGGGATCCTACGAGCAGTACTTC.

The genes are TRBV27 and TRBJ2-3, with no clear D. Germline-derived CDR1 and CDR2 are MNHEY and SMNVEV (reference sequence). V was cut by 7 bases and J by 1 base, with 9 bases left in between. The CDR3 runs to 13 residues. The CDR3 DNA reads TGTGCCAGCACCAACGTTCGCACAGATACGCAGTATTTT. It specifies CASTNVRTDTQYF.

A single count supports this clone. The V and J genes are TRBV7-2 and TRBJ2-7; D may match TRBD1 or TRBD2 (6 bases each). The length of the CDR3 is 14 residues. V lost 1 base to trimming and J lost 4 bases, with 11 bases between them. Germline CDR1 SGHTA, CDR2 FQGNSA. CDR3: CASSLVGGTYEQYF. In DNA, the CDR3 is TGTGCCAGCAGCTTAGTAGGGGGGACTTACGAGCAGTACTTC.

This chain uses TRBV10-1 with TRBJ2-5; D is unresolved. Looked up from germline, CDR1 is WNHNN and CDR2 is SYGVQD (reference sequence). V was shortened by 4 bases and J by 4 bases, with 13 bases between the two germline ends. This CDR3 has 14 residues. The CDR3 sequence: CASSARVRGETQYF. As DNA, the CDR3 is TGCGCCAGCAGTGCTAGGGTGAGAGGAGAGACCCAGTACTTC.

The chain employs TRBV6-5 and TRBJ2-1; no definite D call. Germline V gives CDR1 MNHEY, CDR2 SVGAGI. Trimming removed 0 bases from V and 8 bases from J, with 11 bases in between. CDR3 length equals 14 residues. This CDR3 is CASSYSYFSDEQFF. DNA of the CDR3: TGTGCCAGCAGTTACTCCTATTTCTCGGATGAGCAGTTCTTC.

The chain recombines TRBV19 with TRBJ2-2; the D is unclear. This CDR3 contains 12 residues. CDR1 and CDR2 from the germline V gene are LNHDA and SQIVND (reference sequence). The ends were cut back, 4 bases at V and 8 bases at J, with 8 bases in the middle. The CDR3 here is CASSSLTGELFF. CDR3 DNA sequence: TGTGCCAGTAGTAGTCTAACGGGGGAGCTGTTTTTT.

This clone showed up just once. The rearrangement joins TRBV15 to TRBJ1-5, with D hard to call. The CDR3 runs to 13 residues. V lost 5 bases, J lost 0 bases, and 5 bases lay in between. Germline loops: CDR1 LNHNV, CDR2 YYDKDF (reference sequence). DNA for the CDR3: TGTGCCACCAGCGAAGGTAGCAATCAGCCCCAGCATTTT. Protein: CATSEGSNQPQHF. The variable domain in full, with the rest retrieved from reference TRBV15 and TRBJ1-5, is DAMVIQNPRYQVTQFGKPVTLSCSQTLNHNVMYWYQQKSSQAPKLLFHYYDKDFNNEADTPDNFQSRRPNTSFCFLDIRSPGLGDTAMYLCATSEGSNQPQHFGDGTRLSIL.

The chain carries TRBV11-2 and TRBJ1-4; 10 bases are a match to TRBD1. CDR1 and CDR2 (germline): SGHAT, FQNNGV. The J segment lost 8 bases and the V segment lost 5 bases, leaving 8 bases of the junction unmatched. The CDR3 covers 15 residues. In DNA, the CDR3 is TGTGCCAGCAGCGGACGACAGGGGGCGGAAGAAAAACTGTTTTTT. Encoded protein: CASSGRQGAEEKLFF.

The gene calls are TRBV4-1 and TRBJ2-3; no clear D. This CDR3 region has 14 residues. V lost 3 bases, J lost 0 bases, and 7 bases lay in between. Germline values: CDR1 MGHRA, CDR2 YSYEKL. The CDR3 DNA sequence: TGCGCCAGCAGCCAGCGGACGAGCACAGATACGCAGTATTTT. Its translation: CASSQRTSTDTQYF.

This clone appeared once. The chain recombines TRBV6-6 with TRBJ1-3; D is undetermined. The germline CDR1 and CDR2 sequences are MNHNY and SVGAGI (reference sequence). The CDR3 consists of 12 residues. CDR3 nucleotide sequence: TGTAAAACCCCAATGGGAGGAAACACCATATATTTT. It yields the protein CKTPMGGNTIYF.

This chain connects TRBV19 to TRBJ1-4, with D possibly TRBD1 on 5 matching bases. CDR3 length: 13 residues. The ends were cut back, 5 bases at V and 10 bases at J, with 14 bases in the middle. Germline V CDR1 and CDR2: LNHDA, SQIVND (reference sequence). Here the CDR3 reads CASSSNRGRKLFF. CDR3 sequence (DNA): TGTGCCAGTAGTTCCAATAGGGGACGAAAACTGTTTTTT.